The T cell receptor beta chain described here comes from a study of blood T cell repertoires in COVID-19 (dated by TCRdb to about 2020). For the wider study: Samples from collaborators originated in the United States, Italy and Spain and spanned both the acute and convalescent phases of COVID-19. Deeply sampled blood TCRbeta repertoires from subjects exposed to, actively infected with, or recovered from COVID-19 were included in the dataset. Nearly every sample came with metadata listing a de-identified subject ID, COVID-19 status, age in years and sex. The repertoires were released in a freely available public database intended as a resource for research on the immune response to SARS-CoV-2. The material from the prospective study consisted of cDNA or gDNA derived from T cells, B-cell-depleted T cells, or PBMCs. The samples were drawn from the first 160 participants of the ongoing ImmuneRACE study and from over a thousand subjects provided by 6 global collaborators. Where available, HLA class I and class II types were obtained from metadata supplied by the sample provider rather than from assay-based typing.

TCRbeta CDR3 regions were amplified from genomic DNA using the immunoSEQ Assay, a bias-controlled multiplex PCR. Per the original workflow: The number of nucleated cells in each sample was estimated by amplification of reference gene primers within the assay. To quantify the absolute abundance of each unique TCRbeta CDR3 rearrangement, sequence reads were collapsed and filtered. For each sample, productive Simpson clonality was calculated by taking the square root of Simpson's diversity index across productive rearrangements. TCRdb holds this immuneACCESS table with in-frame rearrangements only. Some clones are missing; in checked studies, unresolved V genes explain under half, and the rest has no known cause. V and J calls and clone size come straight from that table; D and trimming were deduced from the DNA. The sample data list under 55,000 clones, and around four fifths of these were observed just once. Together, the top ten hold approximately 5.3% of the sample.

The paper as a whole reports these results and caveats: How much clinical and demographic metadata was included differed by source and by participant, and the metadata was provided uncurated.

Trimming removed 0 bases from V and 11 bases from J; the gene matches leave 12 bases unexplained. There are 15 amino acids in the CDR3, from cysteine to phenylalanine inclusive. Of the read, only the CDR3 DNA is kept; its 45 bases are in frame from base 1. As encoded in the germline V gene (reference sequence), CDR1 is SGHNT while CDR2 is YYREEE. A word on this clone: The antigen this receptor binds is unknown. No per-base quality is available; no much larger clone lies one base away.

Whole blood was collected in K2EDTA tubes by collaborating institutions according to the institutions' own protocols. Collaborator samples were shipped for TCRbeta analysis as frozen whole blood, isolated PBMCs, or DNA extracted from either sample type. The V and J segments used are TRBV5-4 and TRBJ2-3; 7 bases in the middle match TRBD2. This sequence originates from a human donor in a cohort sampled during active COVID-19. The specimen was peripheral blood. For the CDR3, the sequence is CASSLDQGSWGGQYF. The nucleotide sequence is given as TGTGCCAGCAGCTTGGATCAGGGCTCATGGGGGGGGCAGTATTTT.